These 8 T cell receptor beta chains were all obtained from the same sample, sequenced in a study of TIL therapy for anti-PD-1-resistant metastatic lung cancer. Time point noted: pre-treatment sample, taken before nivolumab and TIL therapy. The tumor samples were excised metastases, mostly pleural nodules or supraclavicular lymph nodes. This was the immunoSEQ v3 assay. Sequencing was performed with immunoSEQ multiplex PCR; in TCRdb, only in-frame clones are kept and a portion is missing. Of 8,500 to 9,500 clones in the sample, roughly 70% were seen once. This sample comprised tumor tissue, obtained at baseline. Source of these receptors: a person between 25 and 80 years old with non-small cell lung cancer.

In this sample, this clone turned up a few times. Other DNA sequences of this sample code for an identical CDR3. The chain uses TRBV4-3 and TRBJ2-3; D is perhaps TRBD2 (7 bases). Germline V gives CDR1 LGHNA, CDR2 YSLEER. CDR3 length: 19 amino acids. V lost 1 base and J lost 5, with 25 bases in between. The CDR3 sequence is CASSQGGGGGALMEDTQYF. The DNA of the CDR3 is TGCGCCAGCAGCCAAGGAGGGGGGGGCGGGGCACTCATGGAAGATACGCAGTATTTT.

J is TRBJ2-3 and V is TRBV18; TRBD2 matches at 11 bases. The CDR3 sequence is 17 residues long. V gave up 4 bases and J gave up 5 bases; unmatched junction bases: 11. CDR1 and CDR2 (germline): KGHSH, LQKENI. The DNA of the CDR3 is TGTGCCAGCTCACTCCTAGTACTAGCGGGAGTTGAAGATACGCAGTATTTT. Amino acid sequence: CASSLLVLAGVEDTQYF. Complete variable domain (other parts from reference TRBV18 and TRBJ2-3): NAGVMQNPRHLVRRRGQEARLRCSPMKGHSHVYWYRQLPEEGLKFMVYLQKENIIDESGMPKERFSAEFPKEGPSILRIQQVVRGDSAAYFCASSLLVLAGVEDTQYFGPGTRLTVL.

The chain employs TRBV10-3 and TRBJ1-2, with D unclear. The CDR3 is made up of 14 amino acids. Per the germline V gene, CDR1 is ENHRY and CDR2 is SYGVKD. With 3 bases removed from V and 6 bases from J, the gap between germline ends came to 14 bases. As DNA, the CDR3 is TGTGCCATCAGTGATTCCCAAGGCCTCGATGGCTACACCTTC. Protein product: CAISDSQGLDGYTF.

The V and J genes are TRBV13 and TRBJ1-3; D unresolved. Germline CDR1 reads PRHDT; CDR2 reads FYEKMQ (reference sequence). The CDR3 totals 15 residues. Trimming took 1 base from V and 0 from J, leaving 7 bases between them. The CDR3 spells CASSLDSSSGNTIYF. In nucleotides, the CDR3 is TGTGCCAGCAGCTTAGACAGTTCCTCTGGAAACACCATATATTTT.

CDR3 sequence reads: CASSLELAGFADTQYF. CDR3 sequence (DNA): TGTGCCAGCAGCTTAGAACTAGCGGGTTTTGCAGATACGCAGTATTTT. This rearrangement joins TRBV7-2 to TRBJ2-3, with TRBD2 identical over 9 bases. The ends lost 1 base at V and 4 bases at J; junction bases unmatched: 6. The germline V gene encodes CDR1 SGHTA and CDR2 FQGNSA. This CDR3 is 16 amino acids long.

The rearrangement uses TRBV19 and TRBJ1-5; D is possibly TRBD1 (6 bases). This CDR3 is built from 13 residues. Per the germline V gene, CDR1 is LNHDA and CDR2 is SQIVND (reference sequence). Trimming took 4 bases from V and 10 from J, leaving 14 bases between them. The CDR3 nucleotides read TGTGCCAGTAGTACCGCCGGGGGCAGACCCCAGCATTTT. Residues: CASSTAGGRPQHF.

The V and J genes are TRBV7-6 and TRBJ2-5; 8 nucleotides match TRBD1. In germline, CDR1 is SGHVS, CDR2 FNYEAQ. The CDR3 has 14 residues. V lost 4 bases and J lost 4; bases outside the gene matches: 5. For the CDR3, the DNA is TGTGCCAGCAGCTCTAGACAGGGGAGAGAGACCCAGTACTTC. Translated, it gives CASSSRQGRETQYF. Drawing the rest from reference TRBV7-6 and TRBJ2-5, the complete variable domain is GAGVSQSPRYKVTKRGQDVALRCDPISGHVSLYWYRQALGQGPEFLTYFNYEAQQDKSGLPNDRFSAERPEGSISTLTIQRTEQRDSAMYRCASSSRQGRETQYFGPGTRLLVL.

In DNA, the CDR3 is TGTGCCAGCAGCTCCCGGACAGGGGCCGACCAAGAGACCCAGTACTTC. It codes for CASSSRTGADQETQYF. The V and J genes are TRBV5-4 and TRBJ2-5, with 9 positions matching TRBD1. CDR3 size: 16 residues. The germline CDR1 and CDR2 sequences are SGHNT and YYREEE (reference sequence). V lost 3 bases to trimming and J lost 0 bases; unmatched junction nucleotides: 6.